Presented here are 9 T cell receptor beta chains from one specimen sequenced in a study of cytomegalovirus exposure and HLA in healthy donors. The PCR used 60 Vbeta and 13 Jbeta primers. Clones were read by immunoSEQ multiplex PCR, and TCRdb kept only the in-frame ones, dropping some. Here the sample spans about 110,000 clones, over 60% being singletons. The specimen sequenced was PBMCs. Every receptor here comes from a woman aged 25 to 45 in good health and CMV-seronegative.

V and J are TRBV4-3 and TRBJ2-2, with a possible D match to TRBD2 (6 bases). The CDR3 is 17 residues long. V lost 0 bases to trimming and J lost 5 bases, with 16 bases between them. Germline CDR1 is LGHNA and CDR2 is YSLEER. The CDR3 DNA sequence: TGCGCCAGCAGCCAAGATCTTCCCGGGAGTGGGACCGGGGAGCTGTTTTTT. Its protein product is CASSQDLPGSGTGELFF.

This chain uses TRBV6-5 with TRBJ1-2; a possible D gene is TRBD1 (5 bases). The ends were cut back, 5 bases at V and 4 bases at J, with 11 bases in the middle. CDR3 length: 13 residues. Germline V gene lookup returns CDR1 MNHEY and CDR2 SVGAGI. CDR3 DNA: TGTGCCAGCAGTGAGACAGAACTCTATGGCTACACCTTC. Protein product: CASSETELYGYTF.

The chain joins TRBV5-4 to TRBJ1-1; D is ambiguous. Trimming removed 2 bases at V and 2 bases at J, with 7 bases between. Germline V gene lookup returns CDR1 SGHNT and CDR2 YYREEE (reference sequence). The CDR3 is made up of 13 amino acids. Written as DNA, the CDR3 is TGTGCCAGCAGCTTATCCCTAAACACTGAAGCTTTCTTT. It yields the protein CASSLSLNTEAFF.

The chain carries TRBV7-2 and TRBJ1-2, with D perhaps matching TRBD1 (5 bases). Deletions cut 5 bases from V and 4 bases from J, with 14 bases between. Germline CDR1 SGHTA, CDR2 FQGNSA. This CDR3 has 14 residues. The CDR3 nucleotides read TGTGCCAGCAGCCTGCAGGGTTTTACCTATGGCTACACCTTC. Its protein product is CASSLQGFTYGYTF.

This clone was recorded once. This chain connects TRBV5-1 to TRBJ2-7; a possible D gene is TRBD2 (6 bases). The CDR3 runs to 12 residues. Germline values: CDR1 SGHRS, CDR2 YFSETQ. V lost 1 base to trimming and J lost 6 bases, with 8 bases between them. The CDR3: CASSLPGAEQYF. As DNA, the CDR3 is TGCGCCAGCAGCTTGCCGGGAGCCGAGCAGTACTTC.

This chain uses TRBV6-9 with TRBJ1-3; a weak D match, TRBD1 (5 bases). Trimming left V 3 bases short and J 0 bases short, with 9 bases between. The CDR3 is 15 residues long. Germline lookup yields CDR1 MNHGY and CDR2 SVAAGI. CDR3 residues: CASSYDRYSGNTIYF. The CDR3 DNA reads as TGTGCCAGCAGTTACGACAGATACTCTGGAAACACCATATATTTT.

This clone has more than one count but fewer than ten. The V and J genes are TRBV28 and TRBJ2-5; 7 bases align to TRBD1. Germline V lookup: CDR1 MDHEN, CDR2 SYDVKM. Trimming at V came to 5 bases and at J to 3 bases, leaving 6 bases not matched to a gene. The length of the CDR3 is 14 residues. CDR3 sequence reads: CASSNDRVEETQYF. For the CDR3, the DNA is TGTGCCAGCAGTAACGACAGGGTAGAAGAGACCCAGTACTTC.

This chain links TRBV9 with TRBJ2-7; TRBD2 is a possible D gene (6 bases). This CDR3 is built from 14 residues. The ends were cut back, 3 bases at V and 0 bases at J, with 10 bases in the middle. Germline CDR1 is SGDLS and CDR2 is YYNGEE. The CDR3 region has the DNA TGTGCCAGCAGCGCCGGACTAAGCTCCTACGAGCAGTACTTC. This translates into CASSAGLSSYEQYF.

Notes on this clone: At one end the junction does not follow the germline gene, possibly because of a read error. The chain has TRBV4-2 and TRBJ2-1; TRBD1 matches at 10 bases. The length of the CDR3 is 16 residues. Per the germline V gene, CDR1 is LGHNA and CDR2 is YNFKEQ. CDR3 bases: TGTGCCAGCAGTCAAGGAGGGACAGGGGTCTACAATGAGCAGTTCTTC. Protein product: CASSQGGTGVYNEQFF.